The table lists the clone carrying this TCR beta chain with a few counts. Antigen: not known. The data derive from a study of T-cell reconstitution after alpha-beta-depleted transplantation in children. Findings and caveats of the study: Approximately two months post-transplant, alpha-beta T cells reportedly originated from several hundred expanded graft clones.

The CDR3 totals 14 residues. Trimming cost V 1 base and J 6 bases, with 11 bases left between them. Germline V lookup: CDR1 SNHLY, CDR2 FYNNEI. It was with unique molecular identifiers that the TCRbeta library was prepared. TCRdb analysed the PCR reads with MiXCR anew, one entry per CDR3 protein. Of 480,000 or so distinct CDR3 sequences in the sample, 8% to 11% were seen once. The chain couples TRBV2 to TRBJ2-3; D not resolved. The clonotype comes from a child younger than 10 with inherited bone marrow failure, due to receive a stem cell transplant. Sequenced here: PBMCs, sampled before TCRalphabeta/CD19-depleted stem cell transplant. In nucleotides, the CDR3 is TGTGCCAGCAGTGAAGGTCAAGATGGGGATACGCAGTATTTT. Its protein is CASSEGQDGDTQYF.